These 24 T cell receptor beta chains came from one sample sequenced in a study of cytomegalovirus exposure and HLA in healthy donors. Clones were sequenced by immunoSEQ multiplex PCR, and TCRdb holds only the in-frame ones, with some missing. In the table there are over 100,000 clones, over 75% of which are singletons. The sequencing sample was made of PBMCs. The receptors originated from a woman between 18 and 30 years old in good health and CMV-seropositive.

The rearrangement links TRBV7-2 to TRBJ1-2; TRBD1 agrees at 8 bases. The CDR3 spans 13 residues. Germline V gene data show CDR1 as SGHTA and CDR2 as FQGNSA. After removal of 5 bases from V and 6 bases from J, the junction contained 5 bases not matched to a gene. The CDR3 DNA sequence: TGTGCCAGCAGCGGACAGGGATCCCATGGCTACACCTTC. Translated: CASSGQGSHGYTF. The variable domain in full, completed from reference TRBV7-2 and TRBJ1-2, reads GAGVSQSPSNKVTEKGKDVELRCDPISGHTALYWYRQSLGQGLEFLIYFQGNSAPDKSGLPSDRFSAERTGGSVSTLTIQRTQQEDSAVYLCASSGQGSHGYTFGSGTRLTVV.

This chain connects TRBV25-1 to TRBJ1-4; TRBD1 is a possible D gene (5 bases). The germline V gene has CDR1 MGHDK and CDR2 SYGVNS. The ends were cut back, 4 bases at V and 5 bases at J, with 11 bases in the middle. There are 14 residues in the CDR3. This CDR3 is CASSAWGENEKLFF. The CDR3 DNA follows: TGTGCCAGCAGTGCCTGGGGGGAAAATGAAAAACTGTTTTTT.

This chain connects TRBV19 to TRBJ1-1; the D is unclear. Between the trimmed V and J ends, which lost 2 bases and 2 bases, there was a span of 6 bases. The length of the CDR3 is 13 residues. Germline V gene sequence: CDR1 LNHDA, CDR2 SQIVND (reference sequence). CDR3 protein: CASSIYLNTEAFF. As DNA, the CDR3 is TGTGCCAGTAGTATATATCTCAACACTGAAGCTTTCTTT.

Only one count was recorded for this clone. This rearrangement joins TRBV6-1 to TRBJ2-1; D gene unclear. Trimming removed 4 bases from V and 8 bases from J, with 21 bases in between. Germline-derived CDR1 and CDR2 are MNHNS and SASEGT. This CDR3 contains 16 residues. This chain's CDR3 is CASSAYRSLKSDEQFF. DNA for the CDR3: TGTGCCAGCAGTGCGTACAGAAGTCTAAAGTCCGATGAGCAGTTCTTC.

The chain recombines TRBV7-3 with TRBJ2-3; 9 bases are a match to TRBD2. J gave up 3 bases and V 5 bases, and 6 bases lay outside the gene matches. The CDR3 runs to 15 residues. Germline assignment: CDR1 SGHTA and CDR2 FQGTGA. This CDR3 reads CASSPSGRTTDTQYF. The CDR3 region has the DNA TGTGCCAGCAGCCCGAGCGGGAGGACAACAGATACGCAGTATTTT.

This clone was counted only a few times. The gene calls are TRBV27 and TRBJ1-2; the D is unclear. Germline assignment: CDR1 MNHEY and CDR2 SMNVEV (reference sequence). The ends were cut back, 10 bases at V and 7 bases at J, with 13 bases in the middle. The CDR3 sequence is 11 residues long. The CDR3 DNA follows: TGTGCCACCTCTTCGTGGCTTGGCTACACCTTC. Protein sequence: CATSSWLGYTF.

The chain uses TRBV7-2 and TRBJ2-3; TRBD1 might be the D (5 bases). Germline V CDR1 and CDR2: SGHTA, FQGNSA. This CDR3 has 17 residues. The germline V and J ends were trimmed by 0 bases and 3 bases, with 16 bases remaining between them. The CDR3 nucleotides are TGTGCCAGCAGCTTAGCGAGAGGCAGGGCTTCAACAGATACGCAGTATTTT. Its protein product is CASSLARGRASTDTQYF.

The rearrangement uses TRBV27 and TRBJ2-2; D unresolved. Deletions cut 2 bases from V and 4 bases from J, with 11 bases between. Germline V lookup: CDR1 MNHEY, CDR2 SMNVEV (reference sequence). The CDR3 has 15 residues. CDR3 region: CASSLRSPGTGELFF. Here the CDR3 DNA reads TGTGCCAGCAGTTTAAGGAGCCCGGGCACCGGGGAGCTGTTTTTT.

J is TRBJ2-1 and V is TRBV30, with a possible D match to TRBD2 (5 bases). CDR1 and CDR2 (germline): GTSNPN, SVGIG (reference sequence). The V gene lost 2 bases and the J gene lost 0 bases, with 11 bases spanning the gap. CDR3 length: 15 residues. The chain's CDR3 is CAWSLAGYSYNEQFF. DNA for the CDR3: TGTGCCTGGAGTTTGGCGGGTTACTCCTACAATGAGCAGTTCTTC. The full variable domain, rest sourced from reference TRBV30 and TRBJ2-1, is SQTIHQWPATLVQPVGSPLSLECTVEGTSNPNLYWYRQAAGRGLQLLFYSVGIGQISSEVPQNLSASRPQDRQFILSSKKLLLSDSGFYLCAWSLAGYSYNEQFFGPGTRLTVL.

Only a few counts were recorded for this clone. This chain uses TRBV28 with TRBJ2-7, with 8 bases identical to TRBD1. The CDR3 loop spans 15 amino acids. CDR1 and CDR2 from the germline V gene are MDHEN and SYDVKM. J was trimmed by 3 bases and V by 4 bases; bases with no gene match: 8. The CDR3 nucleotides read TGTGCCAGCAGTTCCCCGGGACAGGCTAACTACGAGCAGTACTTC. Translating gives CASSSPGQANYEQYF.

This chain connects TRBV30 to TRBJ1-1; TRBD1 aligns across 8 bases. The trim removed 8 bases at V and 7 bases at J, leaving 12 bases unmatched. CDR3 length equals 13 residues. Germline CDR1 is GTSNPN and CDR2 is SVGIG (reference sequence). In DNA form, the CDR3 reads TGTGCCGCCCGATGGACAGGGCCGGTTGAAGCTTTCTTT. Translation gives CAARWTGPVEAFF.

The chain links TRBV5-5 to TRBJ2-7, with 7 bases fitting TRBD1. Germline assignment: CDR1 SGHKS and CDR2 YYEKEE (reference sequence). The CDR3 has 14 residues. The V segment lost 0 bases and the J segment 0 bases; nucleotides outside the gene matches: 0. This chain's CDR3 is CASSLDRGSYEQYF. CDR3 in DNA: TGTGCCAGCAGCTTGGACAGGGGCTCCTACGAGCAGTACTTC.

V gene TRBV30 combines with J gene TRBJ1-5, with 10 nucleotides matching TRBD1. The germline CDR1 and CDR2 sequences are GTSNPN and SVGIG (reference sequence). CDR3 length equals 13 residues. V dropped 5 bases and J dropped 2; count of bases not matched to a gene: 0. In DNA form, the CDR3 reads TGTGCCTGGGGGACAGGGGGCAATCAGCCCCAGCATTTT. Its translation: CAWGTGGNQPQHF.

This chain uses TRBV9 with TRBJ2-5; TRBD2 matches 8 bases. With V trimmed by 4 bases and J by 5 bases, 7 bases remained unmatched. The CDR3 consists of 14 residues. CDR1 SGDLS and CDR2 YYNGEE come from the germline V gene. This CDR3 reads CASSPGTRSETQYF. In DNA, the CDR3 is TGTGCCAGCAGCCCGGGGACTAGATCGGAGACCCAGTACTTC.

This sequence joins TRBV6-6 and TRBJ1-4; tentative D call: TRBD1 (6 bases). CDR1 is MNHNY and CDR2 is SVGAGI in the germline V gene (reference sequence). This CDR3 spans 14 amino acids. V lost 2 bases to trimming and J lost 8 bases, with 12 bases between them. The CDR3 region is CASSYNREQEKLFF. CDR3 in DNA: TGTGCCAGCAGTTACAACAGGGAACAGGAAAAACTGTTTTTT.

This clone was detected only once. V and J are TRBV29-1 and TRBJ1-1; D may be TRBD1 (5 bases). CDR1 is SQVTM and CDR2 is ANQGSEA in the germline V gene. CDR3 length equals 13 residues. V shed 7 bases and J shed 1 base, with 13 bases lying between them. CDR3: CSGGHSWNTEAFF. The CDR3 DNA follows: TGCAGCGGCGGACATAGTTGGAACACTGAAGCTTTCTTT.

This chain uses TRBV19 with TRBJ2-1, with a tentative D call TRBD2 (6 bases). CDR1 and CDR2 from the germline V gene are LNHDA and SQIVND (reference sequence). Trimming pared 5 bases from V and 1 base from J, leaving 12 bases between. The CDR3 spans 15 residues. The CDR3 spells CASSSWGRSYNEQFF. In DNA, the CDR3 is TGTGCCAGTAGTTCCTGGGGGAGGTCCTACAATGAGCAGTTCTTC.

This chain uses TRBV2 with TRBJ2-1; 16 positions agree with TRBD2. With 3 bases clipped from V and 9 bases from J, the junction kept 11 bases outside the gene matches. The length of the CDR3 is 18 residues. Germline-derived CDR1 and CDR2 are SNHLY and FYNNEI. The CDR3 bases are TGTGCCAGCAGTGAGGAACCTGGGACTAGCGGGAGGGAAAGTGAGCAGTTCTTC. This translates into CASSEEPGTSGRESEQFF.

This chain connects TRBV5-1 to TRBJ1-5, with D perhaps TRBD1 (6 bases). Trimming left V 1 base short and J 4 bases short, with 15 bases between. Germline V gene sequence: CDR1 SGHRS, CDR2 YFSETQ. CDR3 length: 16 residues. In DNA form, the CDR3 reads TGCGCCAGCAGCTTGACTACAGGTCAGGGGAATCAGCCCCAGCATTTT. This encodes CASSLTTGQGNQPQHF. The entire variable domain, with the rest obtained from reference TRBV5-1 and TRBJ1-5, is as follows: KAGVTQTPRYLIKTRGQQVTLSCSPISGHRSVSWYQQTPGQGLQFLFEYFSETQRNKGNFPGRFSGRQFSNSRSEMNVSTLELGDSALYLCASSLTTGQGNQPQHFGDGTRLSIL.

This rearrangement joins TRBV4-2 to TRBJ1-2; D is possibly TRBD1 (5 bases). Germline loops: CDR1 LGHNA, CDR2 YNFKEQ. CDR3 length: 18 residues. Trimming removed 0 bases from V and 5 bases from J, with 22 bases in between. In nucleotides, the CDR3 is TGTGCCAGCAGCCAAGAGATTGCATTGTCGGACGGGGGGTATGGCTACACCTTC. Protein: CASSQEIALSDGGYGYTF.

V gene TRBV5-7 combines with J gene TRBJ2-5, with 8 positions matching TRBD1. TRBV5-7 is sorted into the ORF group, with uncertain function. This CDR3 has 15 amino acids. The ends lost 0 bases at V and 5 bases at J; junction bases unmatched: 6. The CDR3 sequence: CASSLVDREEETQYF. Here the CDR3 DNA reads TGTGCCAGCAGCTTGGTGGACAGGGAGGAGGAGACCCAGTACTTC.

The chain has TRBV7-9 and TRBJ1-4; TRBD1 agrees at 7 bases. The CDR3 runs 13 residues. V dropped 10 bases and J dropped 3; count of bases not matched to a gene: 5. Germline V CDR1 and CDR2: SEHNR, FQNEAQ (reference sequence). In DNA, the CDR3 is TGTGCCATTGGAGGGGGCCCTAATGAAAAACTGTTTTTT. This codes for CAIGGGPNEKLFF.

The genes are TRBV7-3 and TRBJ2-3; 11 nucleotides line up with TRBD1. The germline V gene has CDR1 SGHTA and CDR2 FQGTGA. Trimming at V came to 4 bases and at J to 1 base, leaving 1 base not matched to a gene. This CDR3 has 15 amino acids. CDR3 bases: TGTGCCAGCAGCTCGGGACAGGGGGGCACAGATACGCAGTATTTT. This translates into CASSSGQGGTDTQYF.

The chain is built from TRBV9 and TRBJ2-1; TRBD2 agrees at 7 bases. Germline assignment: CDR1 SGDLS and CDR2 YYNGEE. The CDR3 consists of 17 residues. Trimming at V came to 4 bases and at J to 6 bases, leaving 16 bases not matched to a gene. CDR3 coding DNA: TGTGCCAGCAGCTGGGGAGTAGCGGGCATGGGGGGCAATGAGCAGTTCTTC. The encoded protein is CASSWGVAGMGGNEQFF.